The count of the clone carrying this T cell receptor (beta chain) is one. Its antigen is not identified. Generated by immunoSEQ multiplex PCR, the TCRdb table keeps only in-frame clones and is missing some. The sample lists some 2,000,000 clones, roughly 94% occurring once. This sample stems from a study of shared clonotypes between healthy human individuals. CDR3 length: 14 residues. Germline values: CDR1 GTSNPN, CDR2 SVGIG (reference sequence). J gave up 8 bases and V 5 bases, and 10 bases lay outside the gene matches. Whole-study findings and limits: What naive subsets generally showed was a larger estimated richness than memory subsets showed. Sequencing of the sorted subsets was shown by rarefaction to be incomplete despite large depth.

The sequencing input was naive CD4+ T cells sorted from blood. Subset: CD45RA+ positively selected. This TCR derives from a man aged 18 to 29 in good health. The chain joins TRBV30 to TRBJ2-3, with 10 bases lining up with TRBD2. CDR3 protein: CAWWTSGSGGTQYF. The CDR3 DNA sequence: TGTGCCTGGTGGACTAGCGGTTCAGGTGGTACGCAGTATTTT. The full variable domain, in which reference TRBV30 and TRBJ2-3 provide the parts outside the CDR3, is SQTIHQWPATLVQPVGSPLSLECTVEGTSNPNLYWYRQAAGRGLQLLFYSVGIGQISSEVPQNLSASRPQDRQFILSSKKLLLSDSGFYLCAWWTSGSGGTQYFGPGTRLTVL.